This TCR beta chain came from a study of blood T cell repertoires in COVID-19 (dated by TCRdb to 2018 to 2020). For the wider study: Collaborator samples came from the United States, Italy and Spain and covered acute and convalescent phases of COVID-19. The sample metadata nearly always contained a de-identified subject ID, COVID-19 status, age in years and sex. The dataset comprised deeply sampled blood TCRbeta repertoires from subjects exposed to, actively infected with, or recovered from COVID-19. The samples were drawn from the first 160 participants of the ongoing ImmuneRACE study and from 950 to 1,500 subjects provided by 6 global collaborators. The repertoires were released in a freely available public database meant as a resource for research on the immune response to SARS-CoV-2. Where HLA class I and class II types were available, the types were taken from metadata supplied by the sample provider, not from assay-based typing. The prospective study material was composed of cDNA or gDNA derived from T cells, B-cell-depleted T cells, or PBMCs.

TCRbeta CDR3 regions were amplified from genomic DNA by means of the immunoSEQ Assay, a bias-controlled multiplex PCR. The authors' analysis ran thus. The number of nucleated cells in each sample was estimated from the amplification of reference gene primers within the assay. Sequence reads were collapsed and filtered to measure the absolute abundance of every unique TCRbeta CDR3 rearrangement. For each sample, productive Simpson clonality was calculated by taking the square root of Simpson's diversity index across productive rearrangements. As stored in TCRdb, this immuneACCESS dataset retains in-frame rearrangements with V and J assigned. A fraction of the clones does not appear; measured against another copy, unresolved V genes explain less than half of the discrepancy, and the remainder lacks a known reason. D and trimming were read from the DNA, whereas the V and J calls and clone size are those reported in that table. This sample comprises about 140,000 clones, approximately 84% of them detected only once. The top ten clones comprise 8% of the sample.

As regards this clone: Its recognized antigen is unknown. No clone much larger than this one lies a single base away; base qualities are absent.

The collaborating institutions used their own protocols to collect whole blood in K2EDTA tubes. For TCRbeta analysis, collaborators shipped samples in one of three forms: frozen whole blood, isolated PBMCs, or DNA extracted from either of those sample types. Summary of the overall study and its limitations: The quantity of clinical and demographic metadata differed by source and by participant and was supplied without curation.

Inclusive of the bounding cysteine and phenylalanine, the CDR3 is 14 residues long. The DNA shown is the 42-base CDR3, in frame from base 1. From a lookup of the germline V gene (reference sequence), CDR1 and CDR2 are LGHDT and YNNKEL. A distance of 15 bases separates the germline ends of V and J, which lose 5 bases and 8 bases respectively. The receptor comes from a human donor in a cohort sampled during active COVID-19. The rearranged segments are TRBV3-1 (or the pseudogene TRBV3-2) and TRBJ1-4, and the D gene may be TRBD1, 6 bases matching. The sequenced sample was peripheral blood. The nucleotide sequence is given as TGTGCCAGCAGCTTACAGGGTAACTGGGAAAAACTGTTTTTT. This encodes CASSLQGNWEKLFF.